These 16 T cell receptor beta chains share one sample of origin, sequenced in a study of blood T cell repertoires in COVID-19. Repertoires were generated with immunoSEQ multiplex PCR, while TCRdb's copy carries only in-frame clones and drops some. The sample holds about 76,000 clones, 65% to 90% seen once. What was sequenced was peripheral blood. The receptors here all came from a man aged 45-65 years with COVID-19, enrolled during active disease.

This chain connects TRBV6-5 to TRBJ2-3; 7 nucleotides line up with TRBD1. Germline loops: CDR1 MNHEY, CDR2 SVGAGI. CDR3 length: 14 amino acids. V lost 6 bases to trimming and J lost 2 bases; unmatched junction nucleotides: 5. CDR3 residues: CASSADRNTDTQYF. In nucleotides, the CDR3 is TGTGCCAGCAGCGCGGACAGGAACACAGATACGCAGTATTTT.

V and J are TRBV19 and TRBJ2-1, with TRBD1 matching over 9 bases. After removal of 7 bases from V and 4 bases from J, the junction contained 2 bases not matched to a gene. Germline CDR1 LNHDA, CDR2 SQIVND (reference sequence). The CDR3 covers 13 residues. The CDR3: CASTGTGYNEQFF. In DNA form, the CDR3 reads TGTGCCAGTACTGGGACAGGGTACAATGAGCAGTTCTTC.

V and J are TRBV27 and TRBJ1-1, with 8 bases fitting TRBD1. Germline trimming cut 7 bases from V and 4 bases from J; bases unmatched to any gene: 5. Germline V CDR1 and CDR2: MNHEY, SMNVEV (reference sequence). The CDR3 consists of 13 residues. The chain's CDR3 is CASKSGGITEAFF. The CDR3 coding sequence is TGTGCCAGCAAGTCAGGGGGCATCACTGAAGCTTTCTTT.

As concerns this clone: At the DNA level, this CDR3 is encoded by other sequences in the same sample as well. V is TRBV11-1 and J is TRBJ1-6, with 8 bases matching TRBD1. Losses at the gene ends were 5 bases for V and 7 bases for J; bases not matched to a gene: 4. This CDR3 has 14 residues. Looked up from germline, CDR1 is SGHAT and CDR2 is FQDESV (reference sequence). The DNA for the CDR3 is TGTGCCAGCAGCCGGACAGGGAACAATTCACCCCTCCACTTT. Its protein product is CASSRTGNNSPLHF.

The gene calls are TRBV7-9 and TRBJ2-1; D is ambiguous. Germline CDR1 is SEHNR and CDR2 is FQNEAQ (reference sequence). The CDR3 length is 13 residues. Between the trimmed V and J ends, which lost 4 bases and 8 bases, there was a span of 12 bases. The CDR3 reads CASSSDFRDEQFF. The CDR3 DNA is TGTGCCAGCAGCTCGGATTTTCGGGATGAGCAGTTCTTC.

On this clone: At one end the junction does not follow the germline gene, possibly because of a read error. This chain links TRBV25-1 with TRBJ1-5; tentative D call: TRBD1 (6 bases). This CDR3 has 13 amino acids. CDR1 and CDR2 (germline): MGHDK, SYGVNS. In DNA form, the CDR3 reads TGTGCCAGTAGTGGGGGGCAGAATCAGCCCCAGCATTTT. Translated: CASSGGQNQPQHF.

This chain links TRBV19 with TRBJ2-5, with 12 bases aligning to TRBD1. CDR3 length: 14 amino acids. CDR1 is LNHDA, CDR2 SQIVND, per germline (reference sequence). Trimming removed 7 bases from V and 4 bases from J; junction bases left unmatched: 4. DNA of the CDR3: TGTGCCAGTATGGGACAGGGGGCGGGAGAGACCCAGTACTTC. Amino acids: CASMGQGAGETQYF.

The rearrangement links TRBV28 to TRBJ1-2; 11 nucleotides line up with TRBD1. CDR1 MDHEN and CDR2 SYDVKM come from the germline V gene. The length of the CDR3 is 15 residues. With 6 bases clipped from V and 8 bases from J, the junction kept 11 bases outside the gene matches. CDR3 nucleotides: TGTGCCAGCAGGGCCGGGACAGGGGGTTTTCGGGGCTACACCTTC. It translates to CASRAGTGGFRGYTF.

V usage is TRBV9 and J usage is TRBJ1-3, with D uncertain. V was cut by 0 bases and J by 0 bases, with 16 bases left in between. The germline V gene has CDR1 SGDLS and CDR2 YYNGEE. The CDR3 is 18 residues long. CDR3 residues: CASSVDRTGESSGNTIYF. CDR3 nucleotides: TGTGCCAGCAGCGTAGATAGGACTGGGGAGAGCTCTGGAAACACCATATATTTT.

The rearrangement joins TRBV9 to TRBJ2-7; a weak D match, TRBD2 (5 bases). CDR1 and CDR2 from the germline V gene are SGDLS and YYNGEE. CDR3 length equals 15 residues. V was trimmed by 0 bases and J by 2 bases, leaving 12 bases between them. CDR3 DNA sequence: TGTGCCAGCAGCGTAGGATCCCTCGGGGCCTACGAGCAGTACTTC. Amino acid sequence: CASSVGSLGAYEQYF.

The chain's CDR3 is CASTFFSGSSTDTQYF. In nucleotides, the CDR3 is TGTGCCAGCACCTTCTTCAGCGGGAGTAGCACAGATACGCAGTATTTT. The chain joins TRBV28 to TRBJ2-3, with 8 bases matching TRBD2. Germline V gives CDR1 MDHEN, CDR2 SYDVKM. There are 16 residues in the CDR3. V dropped 7 bases and J dropped 0; count of bases not matched to a gene: 9.

V and J are TRBV9 and TRBJ2-7; 9 nucleotides align to TRBD1. J gave up 13 bases and V 4 bases, and 15 bases lay outside the gene matches. Germline-derived CDR1 and CDR2 are SGDLS and YYNGEE. The CDR3 has 14 residues. CDR3 nucleotide sequence: TGTGCCAGCAGCCCCCGGGACAGGGCGGCCGTGAAATACTTC. Its protein is CASSPRDRAAVKYF.

CDR3 protein: CASSPNRGGSPLHF. CDR3 coding DNA: TGTGCCAGCAGCCCAAACAGGGGGGGTTCACCCCTCCACTTT. The chain uses TRBV3-1 (or the pseudogene TRBV3-2) and TRBJ1-6, with 8 bases matching TRBD1. The CDR3 sequence is 14 residues long. With 4 bases clipped from V and 9 bases from J, the junction kept 5 bases outside the gene matches. Germline loops: CDR1 LGHDT, CDR2 YNNKEL (reference sequence).

The genes are TRBV2 and TRBJ2-1, with 8 bases aligning to TRBD2. J gave up 0 bases and V 7 bases, and 8 bases lay outside the gene matches. This CDR3 has 16 amino acids. Germline assignment: CDR1 SNHLY and CDR2 FYNNEI. The CDR3 DNA sequence: TGTGCCAGCACCGGGGGGGGCGGGAGCTCCTACAATGAGCAGTTCTTC. The encoded protein is CASTGGGGSSYNEQFF.

V and J are TRBV30 and TRBJ2-5, with a possible D match to TRBD1 (6 bases). Germline-derived CDR1 and CDR2 are GTSNPN and SVGIG (reference sequence). The CDR3 length is 13 residues. Trimming cost V 2 bases and J 3 bases, with 10 bases left between them. CDR3: CAWSKQGEETQYF. In nucleotides, the CDR3 is TGTGCCTGGAGTAAACAGGGAGAAGAGACCCAGTACTTC. Based on the CDR3 plus reference TRBV30 and TRBJ2-5, the full variable domain is SQTIHQWPATLVQPVGSPLSLECTVEGTSNPNLYWYRQAAGRGLQLLFYSVGIGQISSEVPQNLSASRPQDRQFILSSKKLLLSDSGFYLCAWSKQGEETQYFGPGTRLLVL.

V usage is TRBV30 and J usage is TRBJ1-3, with TRBD1 matching over 7 bases. V lost 4 bases, J lost 4 bases, and 7 bases stayed unmatched. This CDR3 has 14 residues. Germline V gene data show CDR1 as GTSNPN and CDR2 as SVGIG (reference sequence). For the CDR3, the DNA is TGTGCCTGGAACTTCCTGACAGGGGGAAACACCATATATTTT. Its protein is CAWNFLTGGNTIYF.